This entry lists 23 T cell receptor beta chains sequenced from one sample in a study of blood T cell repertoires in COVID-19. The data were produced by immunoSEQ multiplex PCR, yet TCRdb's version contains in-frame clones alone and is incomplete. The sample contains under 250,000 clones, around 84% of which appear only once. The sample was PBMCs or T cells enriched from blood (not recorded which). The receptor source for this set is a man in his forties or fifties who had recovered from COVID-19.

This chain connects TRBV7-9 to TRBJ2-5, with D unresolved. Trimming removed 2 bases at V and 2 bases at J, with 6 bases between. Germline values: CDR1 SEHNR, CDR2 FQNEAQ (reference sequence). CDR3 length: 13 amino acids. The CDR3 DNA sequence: TGTGCCAGCAGCTTAACAACACAAGAGACCCAGTACTTC. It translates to CASSLTTQETQYF.

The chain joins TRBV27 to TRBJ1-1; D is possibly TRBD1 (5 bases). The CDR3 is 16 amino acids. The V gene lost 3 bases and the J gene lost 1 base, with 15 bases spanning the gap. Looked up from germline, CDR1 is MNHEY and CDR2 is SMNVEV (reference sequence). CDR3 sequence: CASSFTWLDTNTEAFF. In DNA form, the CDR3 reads TGTGCCAGCAGTTTTACTTGGTTGGACACGAACACTGAAGCTTTCTTT.

The CDR3 loop reads CASSTQGANGGYTF. The CDR3 DNA reads as TGTGCCAGCAGTACACAGGGGGCGAATGGTGGCTACACCTTC. The V call is TRBV6-5, the J call TRBJ1-2, with 9 bases identical to TRBD1. Germline loops: CDR1 MNHEY, CDR2 SVGAGI. This CDR3 contains 14 residues. J gave up 7 bases and V 5 bases, and 8 bases lay outside the gene matches.

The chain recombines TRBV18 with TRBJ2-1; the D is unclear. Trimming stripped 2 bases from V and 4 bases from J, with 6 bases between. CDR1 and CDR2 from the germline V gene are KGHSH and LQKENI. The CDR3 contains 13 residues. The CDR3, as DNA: TGTGCCAGCTCACCATGGCAGTACAATGAGCAGTTCTTC. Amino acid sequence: CASSPWQYNEQFF.

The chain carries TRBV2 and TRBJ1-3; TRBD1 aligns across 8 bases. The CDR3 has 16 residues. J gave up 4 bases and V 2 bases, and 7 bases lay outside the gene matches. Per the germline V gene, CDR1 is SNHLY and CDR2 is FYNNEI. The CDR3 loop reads CASSEWQGAGGNTIYF. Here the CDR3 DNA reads TGTGCCAGCAGTGAATGGCAGGGGGCAGGAGGAAACACCATATATTTT.

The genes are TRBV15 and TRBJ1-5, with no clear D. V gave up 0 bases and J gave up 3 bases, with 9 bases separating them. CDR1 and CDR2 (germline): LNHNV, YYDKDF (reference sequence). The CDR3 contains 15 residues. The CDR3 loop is CATSRDRAFNQPQHF. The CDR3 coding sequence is TGTGCCACCAGCAGAGATCGCGCCTTCAATCAGCCCCAGCATTTT.

The CDR3 region is CASSGPRGPGFGYTF. The CDR3 DNA reads as TGCGCCAGCAGCGGCCCCAGGGGGCCCGGCTTTGGCTACACCTTC. The V and J genes are TRBV5-1 and TRBJ1-2, with 8 bases that match TRBD1. V was clipped by 4 bases and J by 7 bases; unmatched bases: 12. Germline-derived CDR1 and CDR2 are SGHRS and YFSETQ. This CDR3 spans 15 amino acids.

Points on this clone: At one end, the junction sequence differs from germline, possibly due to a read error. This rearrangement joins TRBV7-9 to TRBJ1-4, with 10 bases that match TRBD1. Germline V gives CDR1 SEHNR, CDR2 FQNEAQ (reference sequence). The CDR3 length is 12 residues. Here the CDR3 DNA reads TGTGCCAGCAGCTTCACATCCGGACAGGGGGTTTTT. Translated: CASSFTSGQGVF.

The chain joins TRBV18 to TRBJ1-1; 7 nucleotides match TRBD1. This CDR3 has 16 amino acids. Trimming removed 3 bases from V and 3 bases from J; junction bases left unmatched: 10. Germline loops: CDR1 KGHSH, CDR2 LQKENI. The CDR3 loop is CASSPYGQEGYTEAFF. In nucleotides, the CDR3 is TGTGCCAGCTCACCCTACGGACAGGAGGGTTACACTGAAGCTTTCTTT.

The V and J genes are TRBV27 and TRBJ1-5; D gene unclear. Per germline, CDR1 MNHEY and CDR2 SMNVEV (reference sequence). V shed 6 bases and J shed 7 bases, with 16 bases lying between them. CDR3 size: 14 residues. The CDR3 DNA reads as TGTGCCAGCAGAGAATCGAGTTCAGCGCAGCCCCAGCATTTT. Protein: CASRESSSAQPQHF.

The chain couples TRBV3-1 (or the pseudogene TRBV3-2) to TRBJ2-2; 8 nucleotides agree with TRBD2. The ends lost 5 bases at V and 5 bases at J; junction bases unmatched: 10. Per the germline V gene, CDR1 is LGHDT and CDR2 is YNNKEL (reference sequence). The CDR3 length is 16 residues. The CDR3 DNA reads TGTGCCAGCAGCTCCACCGGGAGGGGAGCAACCGGGGAGCTGTTTTTT. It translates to CASSSTGRGATGELFF.

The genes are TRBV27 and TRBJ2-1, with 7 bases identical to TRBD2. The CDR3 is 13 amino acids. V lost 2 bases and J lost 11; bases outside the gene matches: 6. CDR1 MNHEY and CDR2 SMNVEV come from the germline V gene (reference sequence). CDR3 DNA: TGTGCCAGCAGTTTAGGAGCGCGGGGGAAGCAGTTCTTC. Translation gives CASSLGARGKQFF.

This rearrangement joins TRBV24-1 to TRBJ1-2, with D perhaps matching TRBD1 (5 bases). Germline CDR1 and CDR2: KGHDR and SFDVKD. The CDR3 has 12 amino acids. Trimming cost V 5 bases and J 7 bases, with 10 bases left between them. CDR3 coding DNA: TGTGCCACCAGTGGAATGGGGGGTGGCTACACCTTC. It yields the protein CATSGMGGGYTF.

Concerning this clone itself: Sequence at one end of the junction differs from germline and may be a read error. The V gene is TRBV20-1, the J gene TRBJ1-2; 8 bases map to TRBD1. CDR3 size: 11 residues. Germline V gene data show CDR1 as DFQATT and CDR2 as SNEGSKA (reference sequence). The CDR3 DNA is TGCAGTGCTAGGGACAGGGATAGCTCTCGCTTC. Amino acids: CSARDRDSSRF.

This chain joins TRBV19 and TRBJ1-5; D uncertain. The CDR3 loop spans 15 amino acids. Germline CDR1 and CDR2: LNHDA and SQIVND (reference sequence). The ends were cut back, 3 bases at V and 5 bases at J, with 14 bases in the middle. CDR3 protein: CASSIESTDYQPQHF. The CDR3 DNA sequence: TGTGCCAGTAGTATTGAGAGTACGGACTATCAGCCCCAGCATTTT.

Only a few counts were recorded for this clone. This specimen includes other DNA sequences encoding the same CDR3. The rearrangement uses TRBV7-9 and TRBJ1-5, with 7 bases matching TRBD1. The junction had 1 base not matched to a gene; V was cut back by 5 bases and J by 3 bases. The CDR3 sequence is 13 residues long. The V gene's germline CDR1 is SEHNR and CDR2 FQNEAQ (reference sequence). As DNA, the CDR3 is TGTGCCAGCAGCACAGGGGTCAATCAGCCCCAGCATTTT. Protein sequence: CASSTGVNQPQHF.

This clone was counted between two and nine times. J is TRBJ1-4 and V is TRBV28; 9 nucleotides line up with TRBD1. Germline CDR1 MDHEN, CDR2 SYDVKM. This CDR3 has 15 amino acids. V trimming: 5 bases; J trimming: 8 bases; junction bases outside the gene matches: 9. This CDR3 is CASSRAGTGREKLFF. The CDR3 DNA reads TGTGCCAGCAGTCGTGCCGGGACAGGGCGAGAAAAACTGTTTTTT.

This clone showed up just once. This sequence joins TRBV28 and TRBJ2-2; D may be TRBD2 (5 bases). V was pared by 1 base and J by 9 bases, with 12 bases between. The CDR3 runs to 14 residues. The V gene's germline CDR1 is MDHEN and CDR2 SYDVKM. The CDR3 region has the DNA TGTGCCAGCAGTTTATCACGGCGGGTTTGGGAGCTGTTTTTT. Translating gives CASSLSRRVWELFF.

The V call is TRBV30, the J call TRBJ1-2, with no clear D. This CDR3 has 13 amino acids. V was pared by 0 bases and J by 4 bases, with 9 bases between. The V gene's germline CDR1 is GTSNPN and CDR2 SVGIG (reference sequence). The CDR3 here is CAWSVSPRYGYTF. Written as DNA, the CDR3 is TGTGCCTGGAGTGTCTCCCCCCGCTATGGCTACACCTTC.

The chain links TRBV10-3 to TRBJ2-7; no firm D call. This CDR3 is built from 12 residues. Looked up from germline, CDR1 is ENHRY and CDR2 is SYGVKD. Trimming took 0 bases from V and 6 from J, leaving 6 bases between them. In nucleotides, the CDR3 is TGTGCCATCAGTGAGTCGGCTCTCGAGCAGTACTTC. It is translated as CAISESALEQYF.

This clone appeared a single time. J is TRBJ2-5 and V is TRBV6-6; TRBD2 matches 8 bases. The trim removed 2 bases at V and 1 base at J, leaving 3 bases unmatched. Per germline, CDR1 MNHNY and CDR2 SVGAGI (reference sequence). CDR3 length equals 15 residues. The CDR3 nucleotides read TGTGCCAGCAGTTACGGACGGGGGGGCCAAGAGACCCAGTACTTC. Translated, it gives CASSYGRGGQETQYF.

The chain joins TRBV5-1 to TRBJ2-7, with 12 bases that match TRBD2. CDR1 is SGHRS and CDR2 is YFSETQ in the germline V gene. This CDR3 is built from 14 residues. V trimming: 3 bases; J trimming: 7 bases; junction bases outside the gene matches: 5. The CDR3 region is CASSSRLAGAEQYF. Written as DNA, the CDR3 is TGCGCCAGCAGCTCGAGACTAGCGGGAGCAGAGCAGTACTTC. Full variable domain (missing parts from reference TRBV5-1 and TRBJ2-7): KAGVTQTPRYLIKTRGQQVTLSCSPISGHRSVSWYQQTPGQGLQFLFEYFSETQRNKGNFPGRFSGRQFSNSRSEMNVSTLELGDSALYLCASSSRLAGAEQYFGPGTRLTVT.

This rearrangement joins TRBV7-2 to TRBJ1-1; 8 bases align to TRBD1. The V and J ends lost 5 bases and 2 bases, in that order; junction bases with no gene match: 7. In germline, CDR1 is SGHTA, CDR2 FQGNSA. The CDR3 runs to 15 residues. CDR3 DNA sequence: TGTGCCAGCAGCCCGGACAGGGCGGTCAACACTGAAGCTTTCTTT. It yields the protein CASSPDRAVNTEAFF.